A single sample is the source of the 25 T cell receptor beta chains below, sequenced in a study of PD-1 blockade in classical Hodgkin lymphoma. Profiled with immunoSEQ multiplex PCR; TCRdb holds only in-frame clones, not every one. The table has 20,000 to 25,000 clones, roughly 80% seen once. Patients all relapsed after autologous stem cell transplantation, and there was variation in brentuximab vedotin exposure. Sample: peripheral blood mononuclear cells (PBMCs), taken before the second cycle of nivolumab. All receptors come from a human donor with classical Hodgkin lymphoma.

The J gene is TRBJ2-2, the V gene TRBV6-4; no definite D call. The germline gives CDR1 MRHNA, CDR2 SNTAGT. The length of the CDR3 is 17 residues. Trimming stripped 5 bases from V and 0 bases from J, with 16 bases between. CDR3 in DNA: TGTGCCAGCAGTCCCCACCTCTCAGCTACGAACACCGGGGAGCTGTTTTTT. Amino acid sequence: CASSPHLSATNTGELFF.

The chain links TRBV6-1 to TRBJ2-2; D is unresolved. CDR3 length: 13 residues. Germline values: CDR1 MNHNS, CDR2 SASEGT. V was clipped by 7 bases and J by 5 bases, with 11 bases between them. The DNA of the CDR3 is TGTGCCAGCACCGATTGGAAGACCGGGGAGCTGTTTTTT. Protein sequence: CASTDWKTGELFF.

The V gene is TRBV10-2, the J gene TRBJ2-7; the match to TRBD2 covers 10 bases. CDR3 length equals 14 residues. J lost 0 bases, V lost 8 bases, and 4 bases had no gene match. Germline lookup yields CDR1 WSHSY and CDR2 SAAADI. The CDR3 DNA sequence: TGCGCCAGCGCCTTAGCGGGGGGCTCCTACGAGCAGTACTTC. It is translated as CASALAGGSYEQYF.

V is TRBV9 and J is TRBJ1-2; 8 bases match TRBD1. Germline assignment: CDR1 SGDLS and CDR2 YYNGEE. This CDR3 region has 17 residues. V lost 4 bases to trimming and J lost 5 bases; unmatched junction nucleotides: 16. The CDR3 nucleotides are TGTGCCAGCAGCTTCTTTCCATCGTCAGGGGGCGGTTATGGCTACACCTTC. Translated, it gives CASSFFPSSGGGYGYTF.

The chain uses TRBV18 and TRBJ1-4, with 7 bases that match TRBD1. The CDR3 has 16 residues. The V and J ends lost 3 bases and 5 bases, in that order; junction bases with no gene match: 9. Per germline, CDR1 KGHSH and CDR2 LQKENI. This CDR3 is CASSPYNRGRNEKLFF. The CDR3 nucleotides read TGTGCCAGCTCACCGTATAACAGGGGCCGGAATGAAAAACTGTTTTTT.

The gene calls are TRBV7-8 and TRBJ2-3; no firm D call. V was trimmed by 0 bases and J by 5 bases, leaving 6 bases between them. The CDR3 is 13 amino acids. Looked up from germline, CDR1 is SGHVS and CDR2 is FQNEAQ. CDR3 in DNA: TGTGCCAGCAGCTTAGCATCACGAGATACGCAGTATTTT. Encoded protein: CASSLASRDTQYF.

The rearrangement links TRBV5-6 to TRBJ1-2; tentative D call: TRBD1 (5 bases). Germline V lookup: CDR1 SGHDT, CDR2 YYEEEE. V lost 4 bases and J lost 5, with 6 bases in between. The CDR3 consists of 11 residues. This CDR3 is CASSRGYGYTF. The CDR3 region has the DNA TGTGCCAGCAGCCGGGGGTATGGCTACACCTTC.

The chain is built from TRBV6-6 and TRBJ2-7, with TRBD1 matching over 9 bases. There are 15 residues in the CDR3. The junction had 12 bases not matched to a gene; V was cut back by 6 bases and J by 6 bases. CDR1 and CDR2 from the germline V gene are MNHNY and SVGAGI (reference sequence). CDR3 nucleotide sequence: TGTGCCAGCAGCAGGGACAGGGCAGAGATATCCGAGCAGTACTTC. This gives the protein CASSRDRAEISEQYF.

The CDR3 DNA is TGTGCCAGCAGCTTAATCGGAGGGACGGACGAGCAGTACTTC. The encoded protein is CASSLIGGTDEQYF. The chain is built from TRBV11-2 and TRBJ2-7, with D perhaps matching TRBD2 (6 bases). Trimming took off 2 bases at V and 5 bases at J, with 13 bases between the two ends. This CDR3 has 14 amino acids. The V gene's germline CDR1 is SGHAT and CDR2 FQNNGV.

V usage is TRBV4-2 and J usage is TRBJ1-1; the D gene is possibly TRBD1 (6 bases). V was clipped by 8 bases and J by 2 bases, with 12 bases between them. The CDR3 has 13 amino acids. Germline lookup yields CDR1 LGHNA and CDR2 YNFKEQ. CDR3 in DNA: TGTGCCAGCCTCGGGGGCGCAAACACTGAAGCTTTCTTT. Translated, it gives CASLGGANTEAFF.

The J gene is TRBJ2-3, the V gene TRBV4-2; the D gene is possibly TRBD1 (6 bases). From germline, CDR1 is LGHNA and CDR2 YNFKEQ. The CDR3 extends over 15 amino acids. V dropped 3 bases and J dropped 5 bases, with 15 bases sitting between them. CDR3 bases: TGTGCCAGCAGCCAGGGGGCGAACACTAGAGATACGCAGTATTTT. This gives the protein CASSQGANTRDTQYF.

The DNA for the CDR3 is TGTGCCAGCAGCTCCGGGACTAGCGGGCCCACAGATACGCAGTATTTT. Residues: CASSSGTSGPTDTQYF. This chain joins TRBV11-3 and TRBJ2-3, with 12 bases fitting TRBD2. After removal of 4 bases from V and 2 bases from J, the junction contained 4 bases not matched to a gene. Germline lookup yields CDR1 SGHNT and CDR2 YENEEA. The CDR3 runs 16 residues.

This clone was detected a few times. The V and J genes are TRBV7-3 and TRBJ2-2; TRBD1 matches 7 bases. Germline assignment: CDR1 SGHTA and CDR2 FQGTGA. The length of the CDR3 is 16 residues. V shed 0 bases, J shed 4 bases, and the junction held 5 bases outside the gene matches. CDR3 protein: CASSLTATGSTGELFF. The CDR3 coding sequence is TGTGCCAGCAGCTTAACCGCGACAGGGAGCACCGGGGAGCTGTTTTTT.

This clone was seen a handful of times. This rearrangement joins TRBV9 to TRBJ2-3; D is unclear. The CDR3 contains 16 residues. Germline CDR1 and CDR2: SGDLS and YYNGEE. V was shortened by 0 bases and J by 0 bases, with 11 bases between the two germline ends. CDR3 DNA sequence: TGTGCCAGCAGCGTAGCTCGGAGCACTAGCACAGATACGCAGTATTTT. This sequence encodes CASSVARSTSTDTQYF.

The chain joins TRBV5-4 to TRBJ2-7; D is ambiguous. Germline-derived CDR1 and CDR2 are SGHNT and YYREEE (reference sequence). The germline V and J ends were trimmed by 4 bases and 2 bases, with 16 bases remaining between them. CDR3 length: 15 amino acids. CDR3 protein: CASSKESTSTYEQYF. The CDR3 DNA is TGTGCCAGCAGCAAAGAAAGCACGTCAACCTACGAGCAGTACTTC.

V usage is TRBV28 and J usage is TRBJ2-2, with 11 nucleotides matching TRBD2. This CDR3 has 15 amino acids. CDR1 and CDR2 from the germline V gene are MDHEN and SYDVKM. V was pared by 6 bases and J by 6 bases, with 6 bases of the junction left unmatched. In DNA form, the CDR3 reads TGTGCCAGCAGGCTTAGCGGGGGGGCCTCCGGGGAGCTGTTTTTT. Residues: CASRLSGGASGELFF. Based on the CDR3 plus reference TRBV28 and TRBJ2-2, the full variable domain is DVKVTQSSRYLVKRTGEKVFLECVQDMDHENMFWYRQDPGLGLRLIYFSYDVKMKEKGDIPEGYSVSREKKERFSLILESASTNQTSMYLCASRLSGGASGELFFGEGSRLTVL.

This clone was seen only a few times. The CDR3 region is CASRPRGQETQYF. In DNA, the CDR3 is TGTGCCAGCAGACCTCGGGGGCAAGAGACCCAGTACTTC. The chain uses TRBV28 and TRBJ2-5, with D perhaps TRBD2 (6 bases). The CDR3 sequence is 13 residues long. V was cut by 6 bases and J by 2 bases, with 10 bases left in between. Germline V gives CDR1 MDHEN, CDR2 SYDVKM.

The chain links TRBV10-3 to TRBJ2-5, with 13 bases aligning to TRBD2. The CDR3 is made up of 15 amino acids. In germline, CDR1 is ENHRY, CDR2 SYGVKD. V shed 6 bases and J 2 bases; nucleotides not matched to a gene: 3. CDR3 DNA sequence: TGTGCCATCAGGGGGACTAGCGGGGAACAAGAGACCCAGTACTTC. It yields the protein CAIRGTSGEQETQYF.

V usage is TRBV4-1 and J usage is TRBJ2-1; 10 nucleotides match TRBD1. The CDR3 is 16 amino acids. In germline, CDR1 is MGHRA, CDR2 YSYEKL. Germline trimming cut 5 bases from V and 0 bases from J; bases unmatched to any gene: 4. Here the CDR3 reads CASSADRGSSYNEQFF. The CDR3 DNA is TGCGCCAGCAGCGCGGACAGGGGGAGCTCCTACAATGAGCAGTTCTTC.

The genes are TRBV4-2 and TRBJ2-3, with 8 bases aligning to TRBD1. Germline V gene lookup returns CDR1 LGHNA and CDR2 YNFKEQ. V shed 4 bases and J 1 base; nucleotides not matched to a gene: 7. The CDR3 loop spans 16 amino acids. CDR3 protein: CASSRDRGGGTDTQYF. CDR3 nucleotide sequence: TGTGCCAGCAGCCGAGACAGGGGTGGTGGCACAGATACGCAGTATTTT.

The V call is TRBV7-2, the J call TRBJ1-1; TRBD1 aligns across 12 bases. The V gene end was trimmed by 7 bases and the J gene end by 11 bases; junction bases not matched to a gene: 8. The CDR3 contains 13 residues. CDR1 is SGHTA, CDR2 FQGNSA, per germline. The chain's CDR3 is CASIVGTGGLAFF. Written as DNA, the CDR3 is TGTGCCAGCATCGTAGGGACAGGGGGCCTGGCTTTCTTT. Complete variable domain (other parts from reference TRBV7-2 and TRBJ1-1): GAGVSQSPSNKVTEKGKDVELRCDPISGHTALYWYRQSLGQGLEFLIYFQGNSAPDKSGLPSDRFSAERTGGSVSTLTIQRTQQEDSAVYLCASIVGTGGLAFFGQGTRLTVV.

This chain connects TRBV7-6 to TRBJ1-3; D remains ambiguous. Trimming removed 5 bases at V and 0 bases at J, with 14 bases between. Germline loops: CDR1 SGHVS, CDR2 FNYEAQ. The CDR3 has 16 amino acids. This CDR3 reads CASSLSTPYSGNTIYF. The CDR3 DNA reads TGTGCCAGCAGCCTTTCGACACCTTACTCTGGAAACACCATATATTTT.

The chain joins TRBV28 to TRBJ1-3; maybe TRBD1 (5 bases). The CDR3 runs to 13 residues. Trimming took off 5 bases at V and 7 bases at J, with 12 bases between the two ends. The germline gives CDR1 MDHEN, CDR2 SYDVKM. The CDR3: CASSTPRGNTIYF. In DNA, the CDR3 is TGTGCCAGCAGTACTCCTCGGGGGAACACCATATATTTT.

V and J are TRBV5-6 and TRBJ2-1; TRBD2 matches at 11 bases. J gave up 9 bases and V 0 bases, and 5 bases lay outside the gene matches. CDR3 length: 15 amino acids. Germline CDR1 SGHDT, CDR2 YYEEEE. The CDR3 protein is CASSLETSGAREQFF. CDR3 DNA: TGTGCCAGCAGCTTGGAGACTAGCGGGGCTCGTGAGCAGTTCTTC.

V and J are TRBV19 and TRBJ1-1; D gene uncertain. CDR3 length: 15 residues. Trimming left V 1 base short and J 3 bases short, with 12 bases between. The germline V gene has CDR1 LNHDA and CDR2 SQIVND (reference sequence). The CDR3 nucleotides are TGTGCCAGTAGTATAGGTGTTGACATTTACACTGAAGCTTTCTTT. Translating gives CASSIGVDIYTEAFF.